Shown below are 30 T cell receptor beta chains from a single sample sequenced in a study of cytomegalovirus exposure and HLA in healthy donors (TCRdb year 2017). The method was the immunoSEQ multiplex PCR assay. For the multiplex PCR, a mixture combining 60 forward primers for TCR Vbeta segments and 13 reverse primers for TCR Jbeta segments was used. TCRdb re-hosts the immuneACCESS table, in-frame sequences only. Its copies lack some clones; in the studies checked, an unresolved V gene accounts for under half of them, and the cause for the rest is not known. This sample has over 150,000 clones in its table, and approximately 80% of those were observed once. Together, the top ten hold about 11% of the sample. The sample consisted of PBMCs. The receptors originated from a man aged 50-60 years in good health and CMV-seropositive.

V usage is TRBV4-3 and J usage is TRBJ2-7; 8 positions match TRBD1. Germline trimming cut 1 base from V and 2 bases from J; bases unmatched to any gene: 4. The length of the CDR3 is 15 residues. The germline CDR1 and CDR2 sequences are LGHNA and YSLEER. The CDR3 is CASSQVQGDTYEQYF. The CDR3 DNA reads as TGCGCCAGCAGCCAAGTACAGGGGGATACCTACGAGCAGTACTTC.

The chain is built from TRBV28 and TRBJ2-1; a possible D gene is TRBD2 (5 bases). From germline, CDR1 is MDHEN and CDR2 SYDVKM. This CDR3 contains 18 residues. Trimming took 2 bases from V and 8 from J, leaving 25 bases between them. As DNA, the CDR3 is TGTGCCAGCAGTTTAAATTTCCGGACTGAGCCTGTTAGGGATGAGCAGTTCTTC. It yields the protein CASSLNFRTEPVRDEQFF.

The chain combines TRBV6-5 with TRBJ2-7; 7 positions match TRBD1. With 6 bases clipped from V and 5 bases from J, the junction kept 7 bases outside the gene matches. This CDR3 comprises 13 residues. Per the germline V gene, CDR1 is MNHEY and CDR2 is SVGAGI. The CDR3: CASRRQGTNEQYF. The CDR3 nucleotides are TGTGCCAGCAGACGACAGGGAACCAACGAGCAGTACTTC.

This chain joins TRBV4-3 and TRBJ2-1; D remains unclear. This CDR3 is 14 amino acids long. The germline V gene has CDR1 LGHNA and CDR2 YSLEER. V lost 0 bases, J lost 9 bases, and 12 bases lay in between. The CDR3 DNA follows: TGCGCCAGCAGCCAAGATCCACGGCGAGGTGAGCAGTTCTTC. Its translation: CASSQDPRRGEQFF.

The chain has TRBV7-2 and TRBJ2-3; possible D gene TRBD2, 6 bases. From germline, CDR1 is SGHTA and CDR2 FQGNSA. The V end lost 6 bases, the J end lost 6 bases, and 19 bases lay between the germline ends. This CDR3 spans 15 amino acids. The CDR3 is CASRQRERSLDTQYF. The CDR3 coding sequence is TGTGCCAGCAGACAACGGGAGCGAAGTTTGGATACGCAGTATTTT.

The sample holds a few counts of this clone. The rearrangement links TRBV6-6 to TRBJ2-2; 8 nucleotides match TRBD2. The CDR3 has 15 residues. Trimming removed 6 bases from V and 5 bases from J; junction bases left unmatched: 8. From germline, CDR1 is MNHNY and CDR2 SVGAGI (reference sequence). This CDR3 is CASSPRGGGTGELFF. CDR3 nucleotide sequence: TGTGCCAGCAGCCCCCGGGGGGGTGGTACCGGGGAGCTGTTTTTT.

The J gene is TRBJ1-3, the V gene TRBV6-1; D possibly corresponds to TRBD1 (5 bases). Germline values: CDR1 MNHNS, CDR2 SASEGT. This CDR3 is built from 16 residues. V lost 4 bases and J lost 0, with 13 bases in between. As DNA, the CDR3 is TGTGCCAGCAGTGCTAGGACACAAAGCTCTGGAAACACCATATATTTT. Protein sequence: CASSARTQSSGNTIYF.

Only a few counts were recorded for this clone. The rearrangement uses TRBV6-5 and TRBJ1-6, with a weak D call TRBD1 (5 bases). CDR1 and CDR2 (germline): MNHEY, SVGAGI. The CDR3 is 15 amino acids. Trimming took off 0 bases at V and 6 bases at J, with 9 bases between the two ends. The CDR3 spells CASSYSGGSNSPLHF. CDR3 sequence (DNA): TGTGCCAGCAGTTACTCCGGGGGAAGTAATTCACCCCTCCACTTT.

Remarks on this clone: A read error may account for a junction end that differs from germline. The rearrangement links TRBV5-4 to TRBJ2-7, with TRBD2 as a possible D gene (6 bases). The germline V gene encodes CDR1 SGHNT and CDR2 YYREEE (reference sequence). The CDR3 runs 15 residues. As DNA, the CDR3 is TGTGCCAGCAGCTTGACGGGCGGGGTGTCCTCCGAGCAGTACTTC. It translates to CASSLTGGVSSEQYF. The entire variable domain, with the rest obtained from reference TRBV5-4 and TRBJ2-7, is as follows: ETGVTQSPTHLIKTRGQQVTLRCSSQSGHNTVSWYQQALGQGPQFIFQYYREEENGRGNFPPRFSGLQFPNYSSELNVNALELDDSALYLCASSLTGGVSSEQYFGPGTRLTVT.

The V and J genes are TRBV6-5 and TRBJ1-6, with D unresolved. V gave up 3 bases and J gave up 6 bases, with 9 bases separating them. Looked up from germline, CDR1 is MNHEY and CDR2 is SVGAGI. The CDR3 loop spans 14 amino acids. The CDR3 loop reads CASSYEAINSPLHF. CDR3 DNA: TGTGCCAGCAGTTATGAGGCCATTAATTCACCCCTCCACTTT.

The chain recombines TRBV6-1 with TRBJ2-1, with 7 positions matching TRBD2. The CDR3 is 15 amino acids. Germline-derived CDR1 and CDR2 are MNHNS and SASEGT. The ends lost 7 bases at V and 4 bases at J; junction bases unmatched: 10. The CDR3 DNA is TGTGCCAGCACCCCGAGCGGGACGATATACAATGAGCAGTTCTTC. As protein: CASTPSGTIYNEQFF.

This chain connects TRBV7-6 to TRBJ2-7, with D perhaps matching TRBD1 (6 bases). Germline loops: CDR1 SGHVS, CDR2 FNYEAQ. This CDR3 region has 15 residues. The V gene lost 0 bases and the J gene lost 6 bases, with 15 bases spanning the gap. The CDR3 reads CASSLATGVNGEQYF. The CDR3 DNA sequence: TGTGCCAGCAGCTTAGCGACAGGAGTCAATGGCGAGCAGTACTTC.

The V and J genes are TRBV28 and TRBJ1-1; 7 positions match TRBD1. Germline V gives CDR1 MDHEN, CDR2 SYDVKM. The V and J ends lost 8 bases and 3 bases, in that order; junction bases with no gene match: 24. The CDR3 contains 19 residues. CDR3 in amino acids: CASLKKGGWSYRGDTEAFF. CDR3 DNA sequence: TGTGCCAGCTTAAAAAAAGGAGGGTGGTCTTACAGGGGCGACACTGAAGCTTTCTTT.

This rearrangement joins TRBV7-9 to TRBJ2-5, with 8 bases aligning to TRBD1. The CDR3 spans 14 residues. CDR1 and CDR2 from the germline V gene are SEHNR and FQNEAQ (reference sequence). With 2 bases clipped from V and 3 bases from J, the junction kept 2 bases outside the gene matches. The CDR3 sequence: CASSLLQGEETQYF. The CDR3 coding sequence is TGTGCCAGCAGCTTATTACAGGGGGAAGAGACCCAGTACTTC.

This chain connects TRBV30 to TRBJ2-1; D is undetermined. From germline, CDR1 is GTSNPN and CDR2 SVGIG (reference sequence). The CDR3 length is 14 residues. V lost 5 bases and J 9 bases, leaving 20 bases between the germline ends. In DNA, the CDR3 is TGTGCCTGGTCCATCGGGTCGGCCCGCGGTGAGCAGTTCTTC. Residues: CAWSIGSARGEQFF.

Here the CDR3 reads CASSLEFEISSSYNEQFF. In DNA form, the CDR3 reads TGTGCCAGCAGCTTAGAGTTTGAGATTTCGAGTTCCTACAATGAGCAGTTCTTC. The V call is TRBV7-9, the J call TRBJ2-1; D is undetermined. The CDR3 has 18 amino acids. Between the trimmed V and J ends, which lost 1 base and 1 base, there was a span of 17 bases. CDR1 and CDR2 from the germline V gene are SEHNR and FQNEAQ (reference sequence).

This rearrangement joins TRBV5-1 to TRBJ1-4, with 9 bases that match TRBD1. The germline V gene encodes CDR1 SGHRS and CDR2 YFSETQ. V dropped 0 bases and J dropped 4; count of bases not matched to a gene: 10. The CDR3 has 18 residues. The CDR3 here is CASSLAGTGPSDNEKLFF. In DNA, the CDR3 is TGCGCCAGCAGCTTGGCTGGGACAGGGCCCTCCGATAATGAAAAACTGTTTTTT.

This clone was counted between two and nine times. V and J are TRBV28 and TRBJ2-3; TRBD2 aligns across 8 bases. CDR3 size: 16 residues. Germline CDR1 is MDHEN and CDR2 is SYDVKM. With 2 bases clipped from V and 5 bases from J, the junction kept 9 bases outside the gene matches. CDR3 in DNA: TGTGCCAGCAGTTTAGACGGGAGGGCCCTCGTAGATACGCAGTATTTT. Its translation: CASSLDGRALVDTQYF.

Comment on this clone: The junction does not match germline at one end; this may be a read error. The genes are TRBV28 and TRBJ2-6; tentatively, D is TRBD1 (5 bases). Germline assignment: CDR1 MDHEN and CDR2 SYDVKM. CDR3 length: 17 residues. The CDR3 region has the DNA TGTGCCAGCAGTACACCCCGGACATTGGCTGGGGCCAACGGCCTGACTTTC. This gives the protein CASSTPRTLAGANGLTF.

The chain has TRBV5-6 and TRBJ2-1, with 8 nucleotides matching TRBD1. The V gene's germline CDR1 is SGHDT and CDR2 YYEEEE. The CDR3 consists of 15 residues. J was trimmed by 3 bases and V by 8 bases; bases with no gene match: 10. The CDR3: CARKPGTGHYNEQFF. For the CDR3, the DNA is TGTGCCAGAAAGCCCGGGACAGGCCACTACAATGAGCAGTTCTTC.

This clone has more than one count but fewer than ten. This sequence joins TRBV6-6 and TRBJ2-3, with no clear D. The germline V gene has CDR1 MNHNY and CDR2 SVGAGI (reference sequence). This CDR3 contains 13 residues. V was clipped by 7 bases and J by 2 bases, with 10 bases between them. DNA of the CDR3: TGTGCCAGCACGTCAGCGCTCACAGATACGCAGTATTTT. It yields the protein CASTSALTDTQYF.

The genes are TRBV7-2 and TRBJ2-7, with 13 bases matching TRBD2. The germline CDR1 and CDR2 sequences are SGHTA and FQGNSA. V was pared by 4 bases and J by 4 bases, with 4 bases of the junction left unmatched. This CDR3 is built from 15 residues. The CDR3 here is CASSSGLAGKYEQYF. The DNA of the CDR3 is TGTGCCAGCAGCTCGGGACTAGCGGGAAAATACGAGCAGTACTTC.

The CDR3 nucleotides are TGTGCCAGCACAAGGGAGATCAATCAGCCCCAGCATTTT. Translating gives CASTREINQPQHF. This sequence joins TRBV6-6 and TRBJ1-5; D is ambiguous. The CDR3 is 13 amino acids. Germline V gene sequence: CDR1 MNHNY, CDR2 SVGAGI (reference sequence). V gave up 7 bases and J gave up 3 bases, with 10 bases separating them.

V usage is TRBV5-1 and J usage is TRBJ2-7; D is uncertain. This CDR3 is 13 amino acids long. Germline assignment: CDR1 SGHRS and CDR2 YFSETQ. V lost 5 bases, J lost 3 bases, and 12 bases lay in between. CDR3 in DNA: TGCGCCAGCAGTGGCGGCCTTGACTACGAGCAGTACTTC. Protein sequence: CASSGGLDYEQYF.

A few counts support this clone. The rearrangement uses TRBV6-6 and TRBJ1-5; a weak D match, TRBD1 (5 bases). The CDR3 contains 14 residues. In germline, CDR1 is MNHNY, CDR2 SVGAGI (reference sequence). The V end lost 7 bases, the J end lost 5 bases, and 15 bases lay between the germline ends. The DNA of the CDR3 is TGTGCCAGCACTCTCGCCAGGGCAGATCAGCCCCAGCATTTT. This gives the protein CASTLARADQPQHF.

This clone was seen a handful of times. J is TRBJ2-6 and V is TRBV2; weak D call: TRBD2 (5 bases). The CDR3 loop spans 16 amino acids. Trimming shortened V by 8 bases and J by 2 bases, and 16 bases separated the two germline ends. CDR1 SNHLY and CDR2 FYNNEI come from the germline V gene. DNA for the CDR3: TGTGCCAGCCCCCGCCTCTCCGGGGCTGGGGCCAACGTCCTGACTTTC. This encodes CASPRLSGAGANVLTF.

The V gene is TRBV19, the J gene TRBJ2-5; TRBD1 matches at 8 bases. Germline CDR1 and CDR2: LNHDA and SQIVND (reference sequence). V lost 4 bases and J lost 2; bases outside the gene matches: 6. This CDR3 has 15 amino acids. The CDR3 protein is CASSNTGTGQETQYF. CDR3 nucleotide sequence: TGTGCCAGTAGTAACACCGGGACAGGTCAAGAGACCCAGTACTTC.

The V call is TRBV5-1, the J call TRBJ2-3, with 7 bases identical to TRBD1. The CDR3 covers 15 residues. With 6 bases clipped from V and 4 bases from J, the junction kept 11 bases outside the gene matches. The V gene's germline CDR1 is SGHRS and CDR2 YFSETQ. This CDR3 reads CASTTRQGQADTQYF. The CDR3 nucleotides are TGCGCCAGCACCACCCGACAGGGTCAAGCAGATACGCAGTATTTT. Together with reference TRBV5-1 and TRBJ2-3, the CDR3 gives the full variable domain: KAGVTQTPRYLIKTRGQQVTLSCSPISGHRSVSWYQQTPGQGLQFLFEYFSETQRNKGNFPGRFSGRQFSNSRSEMNVSTLELGDSALYLCASTTRQGQADTQYFGPGTRLTVL.

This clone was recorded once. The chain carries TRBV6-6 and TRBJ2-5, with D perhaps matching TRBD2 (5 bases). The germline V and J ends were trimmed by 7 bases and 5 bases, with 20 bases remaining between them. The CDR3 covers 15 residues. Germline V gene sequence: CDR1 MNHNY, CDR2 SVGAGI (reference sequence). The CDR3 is CASTKFGVQRETQYF. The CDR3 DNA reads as TGTGCCAGCACCAAATTCGGGGTCCAAAGGGAGACCCAGTACTTC.

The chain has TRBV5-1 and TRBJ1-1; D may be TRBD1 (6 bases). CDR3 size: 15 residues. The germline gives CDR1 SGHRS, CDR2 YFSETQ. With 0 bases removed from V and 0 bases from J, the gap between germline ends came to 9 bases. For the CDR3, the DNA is TGCGCCAGCAGCTTGGGGGGGGGCCTGAACACTGAAGCTTTCTTT. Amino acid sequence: CASSLGGGLNTEAFF.